A selection of T cell receptor beta chains follows, all from one sample in a study of cytomegalovirus exposure and HLA in healthy donors. Sequencing was performed with immunoSEQ multiplex PCR; in TCRdb, only in-frame clones are kept and a portion is missing. The table has about 90,000 clones, around 69% seen once. Sequencing input: PBMCs. These TCRs come from a man between 25 and 39 years old in good health and CMV-seronegative. Both conserved end residues are part of each CDR3. Each record gives: J gene, V gene, D gene, CDR3 protein. The D gene is left open where the match is weak.

>TRBJ2-5|TRBV29-1|-
CSVLRGEYQETQYF
>TRBJ1-1|TRBV7-3|-
CASSSTGGEAFF
>TRBJ2-3|TRBV4-1|TRBD2
CASSQFPGLAGGYPTDTQYF
>TRBJ2-3|TRBV4-2|-
CASSQVRGASTDTQYF
>TRBJ2-1|TRBV5-1|TRBD2
CASSYLGTSGYNEQFF
>TRBJ2-6|TRBV7-2|-
CASSLSRASGANVLTF
>TRBJ2-1|TRBV6-1|TRBD1
CASSAQGVSYNEQFF
>TRBJ2-1|TRBV7-2|-
CASSYTSSGSWQFF
>TRBJ2-3|TRBV6-4|TRBD2
CASSRLAGSTDTQYF
>TRBJ2-3|TRBV5-1|TRBD2
CASSLNTPSGGATDTQYF
>TRBJ1-3|TRBV5-1|-
CASRRGQGSSGNTIYF
>TRBJ2-7|TRBV30|-
CAWQQGRAYEQYF
>TRBJ2-1|TRBV4-2|TRBD2
CASSQNLAETYNEQFF
>TRBJ1-2|TRBV27|TRBD1
CASSRDRDNGYTF
>TRBJ1-1|TRBV2|-
CASSRRQKRVSFF
>TRBJ1-2|TRBV7-6|-
CASSLAGAPYYHYGYTF
>TRBJ1-2|TRBV28|-
CASSLISGEDYGYTF
>TRBJ1-1|TRBV6-1|-
CASTPGSGNTEAFF
>TRBJ2-7|TRBV6-1|-
CASTRLAGPYEQYF
>TRBJ1-2|TRBV5-8|-
CASSLASGFDYGYTF
>TRBJ2-5|TRBV6-6|TRBD2
CASSRTSGVQETQYF
>TRBJ2-2|TRBV19|-
CAGSAGGELFF
>TRBJ2-7|TRBV28|TRBD1
CASSRGPSSYEQYF
>TRBJ2-7|TRBV30|-
CAWSLMGTGYEQYF
>TRBJ2-6|TRBV5-6|-
CASSLFSGGANVLTF
>TRBJ2-7|TRBV5-6|-
CASSPPNPYEQYF
>TRBJ2-1|TRBV5-8|TRBD1
CASSSSGQGTNEQFF
>TRBJ2-1|TRBV9|TRBD2
CASSPGEGAGGHLQFF
>TRBJ2-1|TRBV6-5|-
CASTRSPFDNEQFF
>TRBJ2-2|TRBV25-1|TRBD2
CASSGGGRSPGELFF
>TRBJ2-1|TRBV5-8|-
CASSLASEAYNEQFF
>TRBJ2-2|TRBV2|-
CATKWGQNTGELFF
>TRBJ1-5|TRBV27|-
CASSLFAGAMSNQPQHF
>TRBJ2-7|TRBV13|-
CASSSNMVLGGPSYEQYF
>TRBJ2-1|TRBV12-5|-
CASGGRGEANEQFF